This T cell receptor beta chain appears in the sequencing data of a study of CXCR3-negative and CXCR3-positive naive CD8 T cells. Study-wide results and limits: CXCR3-negative and CXCR3-positive naive cells shared comparable TRBV-TRBJ usage, but memory cells did not. TRB CDR3s of CXCR3-positive naive cells were more hydrophobic than those of CXCR3-negative naive cells. Naive subsets had comparable surface CD5, so TRB CDR3 properties gauged TCR strength.

Concerning this clonotype itself: Its cognate antigen is unknown.

UMI-labeled 5' RACE yielded the TRB cDNA libraries. Reprocessing the 5' RACE reads, TCRdb reports a single entry for every CDR3 protein and omits DNA. The listing records some 50,000 distinct CDR3 sequences. Among CD8+ T cells, naive ones were CD45RO-CCR7+CD27+CD95-. The TCR was taken from a human donor in good health. Some clones in this sample may be carry-over from other donors' samples. Sample: naive CXCR3- CD8+ T cells from blood. Subset denoted: CD45RO-CCR7+CD27+CD95- naive CD8+ T cells lacking CXCR3 (TNR3-).

CDR3 residues: CASSAGTGGYEQYF. The rearrangement uses TRBV5-1 and TRBJ2-7; TCRdb gives TRBD1 as the D gene, but with no DNA this cannot be confirmed. Per the germline V gene, CDR1 is SGHRS and CDR2 is YFSETQ. This CDR3 contains 14 residues.